One and the same sample provided the 2 T cell receptor beta chains below, sequenced in a study of cytomegalovirus exposure and HLA in healthy donors. This table comes from immunoSEQ multiplex PCR, and its TCRdb copy is limited to in-frame clones, with some not included. The sample contains 150,000 to 200,000 clones, 75% to 90% of which appear only once. The sequencing sample was made of PBMCs. The receptor set was obtained from a man aged 18 to 29 in good health and CMV-seropositive.

The CDR3 nucleotides read TGTGCCAGCAGTGAAATCACTAGCGGGAGAGGTACAGATACGCAGTATTTT. It yields the protein CASSEITSGRGTDTQYF. The rearrangement joins TRBV2 to TRBJ2-3; 11 bases fit TRBD2. The trim removed 2 bases at V and 3 bases at J, leaving 7 bases unmatched. The CDR3 runs 17 residues. CDR1 is SNHLY, CDR2 FYNNEI, per germline.

The rearrangement joins TRBV4-3 to TRBJ2-7; possible D gene TRBD1, 5 bases. CDR3 length: 14 amino acids. The germline V gene encodes CDR1 LGHNA and CDR2 YSLEER. The V and J ends lost 2 bases and 5 bases respectively, with 13 bases between them. The CDR3 DNA reads TGCGCCAGCAGCCAACTTCAGGGTTTCCACGAGCAGTACTTC. Its translation is CASSQLQGFHEQYF.